This TCR beta chain was observed in a study of blood T cell repertoires in COVID-19. In the original workflow: Counts of nucleated cells, estimated from reference gene primer amplification, were obtained. Sequencing used immunoSEQ multiplex PCR; TCRdb keeps in-frame clones, though not all of them. The V and J calls and clone size are taken from that table; D and trimming were inferred from the DNA. The table shows hundreds of thousands of clones, with 80% to 90% occurring only once. Clinical history as reported by participants underpinned cohort assignment. The V and J ends lost 1 base and 4 bases, in that order; junction bases with no gene match: 1. The CDR3 has 14 residues. Germline assignment: CDR1 SGHAT and CDR2 FQNNGV.

Sequencing used PBMCs or T cells enriched from blood (not recorded which). The J gene is TRBJ2-4, the V gene TRBV11-2; 7 nucleotides match TRBD1. The clonotype comes from a man aged 30-40 years who had recovered from COVID-19. In nucleotides, the CDR3 is TGTGCCAGCAGCTTAGTGGACAGGAAAAACATTCAGTACTTC. Protein product: CASSLVDRKNIQYF.